What follows is one T cell receptor beta chain and its context. In the study's own analysis: Amplification of reference gene primers provided the estimated nucleated cell counts. Only in-frame clones appear in the TCRdb table, and some are missing; sequencing was by immunoSEQ multiplex PCR. V, J and clone size derive from that table, while D and trimming were established from the DNA sequence. Of roughly 260,000 clones listed, over 80% are singletons. The data were obtained in a study of blood T cell repertoires in COVID-19. About the study: COVID-19 samples collected from the United States, Italy and Spain covered acute and convalescent phases. From T cells, B-cell-depleted T cells, or PBMCs came the material, which was cDNA or gDNA.

Living in 24 US areas, the participants were between 18 and 89 years of age. Sequencing was performed on PBMCs or T cells enriched from blood (not recorded which). This clonotype was sampled from a woman in her thirties with acute COVID-19.

CDR3 bases: TGTGCCAGCAGTCCCCGGACAGGGGAGGGAGGCTACACCTTC. Translation: CASSPRTGEGGYTF. The chain recombines TRBV27 with TRBJ1-2, with 9 positions matching TRBD1. In germline, CDR1 is MNHEY, CDR2 SMNVEV (reference sequence). The CDR3 spans 14 residues. The V gene end was trimmed by 5 bases and the J gene end by 8 bases; junction bases not matched to a gene: 9.